The 15 T cell receptor beta chains in this list originate from one sample, sequenced in a study of CD4 and CD8 cells across lung adenocarcinoma regions. TCRdb re-called the PCR reads through MiXCR, storing one row per CDR3 protein. The data contain 3,000 to 3,500 distinct CDR3 sequences, around 50% of them seen just once; the ten biggest clones take up 30% to 35%. The sample taken for sequencing was CD4+ T cells from the center of a lung tumor. The receptors were sampled from a female donor with lung adenocarcinoma. The CD4 and CD8 labels of this study may be unreliable.

For this clonotype: Mismatch with germline at one junction end may stem from a read error. This chain uses TRBV10-1 with TRBJ2-3, with D possibly being TRBD2 (6 bases). The CDR3 contains 13 residues. Germline V gives CDR1 WNHNN, CDR2 SYGVQD (reference sequence). This chain's CDR3 is CATGLGGKNMQYF. In DNA, the CDR3 is TGCGCCACGGGGCTGGGAGGCAAAAACATGCAGTACTTT.

The V gene is TRBV6-1, the J gene TRBJ1-1; no definite D call. This CDR3 has 12 amino acids. V was shortened by 6 bases and J by 1 base, with 6 bases between the two germline ends. Germline V CDR1 and CDR2: MNHNS, SASEGT. The CDR3 DNA follows: TGTGCCAGCAGCCATGAGAACACTGAAGCTTTCTTT. Encoded protein: CASSHENTEAFF.

This clonotype was detected a few times. The V call is TRBV5-1, the J call TRBJ2-1; weak D call: TRBD2 (7 bases). V was trimmed by 5 bases and J by 4 bases, leaving 13 bases between them. Germline CDR1 is SGHRS and CDR2 is YFSETQ. The CDR3 loop spans 14 amino acids. CDR3 sequence reads: CASRGGRGYNEQFF. CDR3 in DNA: TGCGCCAGCAGAGGGGGGAGGGGTTACAATGAGCAGTTCTTC.

This clonotype was seen a handful of times. This chain links TRBV27 with TRBJ2-1, with a possible D match to TRBD2 (6 bases). Germline CDR1 reads MNHEY; CDR2 reads SMNVEV (reference sequence). The germline V and J ends were trimmed by 5 bases and 8 bases, with 16 bases remaining between them. The CDR3 is made up of 14 amino acids. As DNA, the CDR3 is TGTGCCAGCAGTCCACTGGGACTTGCCGATGAGCAGTTCTTC. It yields the protein CASSPLGLADEQFF.

The gene calls are TRBV20-1 and TRBJ1-2; perhaps TRBD1 as D (6 bases). The V gene's germline CDR1 is DFQATT and CDR2 SNEGSKA (reference sequence). This CDR3 region has 13 residues. Trimming stripped 5 bases from V and 7 bases from J, with 17 bases between. The CDR3: CSALKVQGSGYTF. The CDR3 coding sequence is TGCAGTGCTCTAAAGGTACAGGGAAGTGGCTACACCTTC.

V and J are TRBV4-1 and TRBJ2-5; perhaps TRBD2 as D (7 bases). The CDR3 is 17 residues long. Per germline, CDR1 MGHRA and CDR2 YSYEKL. The V end lost 4 bases, the J end lost 4 bases, and 22 bases lay between the germline ends. CDR3 nucleotide sequence: TGCGCCAGCAGCCGGGAGGGGGTTGGATTGGCAGGAGAGACCCAGTACTTC. This encodes CASSREGVGLAGETQYF.

This clonotype appeared a few times. The chain has TRBV25-1 and TRBJ2-1; D gene uncertain. Trimming pared 5 bases from V and 6 bases from J, leaving 5 bases between. Germline loops: CDR1 MGHDK, CDR2 SYGVNS. This CDR3 has 11 amino acids. For the CDR3, the DNA is TGTGCCAGCAGTAGATTCAATGAGCAGTTCTTC. Protein product: CASSRFNEQFF. The variable domain in full, with the rest retrieved from reference TRBV25-1 and TRBJ2-1, is EADIYQTPRYLVIGTGKKITLECSQTMGHDKMYWYQQDPGMELHLIHYSYGVNSTEKGDLSSESTVSRIRTEHFPLTLESARPSHTSQYLCASSRFNEQFFGPGTRLTVL.

As to this clonotype: The junction does not match germline at one end; this may be a read error. V is TRBV27 and J is TRBJ2-3; D is ambiguous. Germline V gene sequence: CDR1 MNHEY, CDR2 SMNVEV (reference sequence). This CDR3 contains 15 residues. CDR3 residues: CASSSQRIPKDMQYF. CDR3 bases: TGTGCCAGCAGCTCACAGCGTATCCCCAAAGACATGCAGTATTTC.

The chain combines TRBV4-1 with TRBJ1-6, with D tentatively TRBD1 (6 bases). The germline V gene encodes CDR1 MGHRA and CDR2 YSYEKL. The length of the CDR3 is 15 residues. The V gene lost 7 bases and the J gene lost 8 bases, with 18 bases spanning the gap. DNA for the CDR3: TGCGCCAGCAACTTTCTTTGGGACAAAGATTCACCCCTCCACTTT. Encoded protein: CASNFLWDKDSPLHF.

In regard to this clonotype: The conserved final phenylalanine or tryptophan is absent from the CDR3, which likely points to a read error. Because the CDR3's place on the DNA is in doubt, the DNA is left out and the CDR3 is given as listed by TCRdb. The chain employs TRBV14 and TRBJ2-5. Looked up from germline, CDR1 is SGHDN and CDR2 is FVKESK. The CDR3 numbers 12 amino acids, ends counted. CDR3 amino acids: CACGPDLTPAKG.

Points on this clonotype: One junction end disagrees with the germline gene, perhaps due to a read error. The chain links TRBV6-1 to TRBJ2-3; D might be TRBD2 (6 bases). This CDR3 region has 15 residues. Per germline, CDR1 MNHNS and CDR2 SASEGT. The DNA of the CDR3 is TGTGCCAGCAGTAGGTCGGGAGCCCCCACAGAGACCCAGTATTTC. This sequence encodes CASSRSGAPTETQYF.

The chain couples TRBV6-1 to TRBJ2-1; D tentatively reads TRBD1 or TRBD2 (5 bases each). CDR3 length: 18 amino acids. The V end was cut by 5 bases, the J end by 4 bases, with 24 bases between. Per germline, CDR1 MNHNS and CDR2 SASEGT. CDR3 in amino acids: CASSQTIPPGPIYNEQFF. DNA of the CDR3: TGTGCCAGCAGTCAAACTATTCCTCCGGGACCCATATACAATGAGCAGTTCTTC.

By share, this clonotype counts as large. The V gene is TRBV6-5, the J gene TRBJ2-3; 11 nucleotides agree with TRBD2. Germline lookup yields CDR1 MNHEY and CDR2 SVGAGI. This CDR3 spans 17 amino acids. Trimming cost V 4 bases and J 4 bases; bases outside gene matches: 10. This CDR3 is CASSFRTSGQSADTQYF. As DNA, the CDR3 is TGTGCCAGCAGTTTTCGGACTAGCGGGCAGTCGGCAGATACGCAGTATTTT.

The V gene is TRBV6-1, the J gene TRBJ2-1, with D perhaps TRBD2 (7 bases). The length of the CDR3 is 16 residues. V dropped 5 bases and J dropped 8 bases, with 22 bases sitting between them. The V gene's germline CDR1 is MNHNS and CDR2 SASEGT. The CDR3 DNA is TGTGCCAGCAGTCGCCTAGGGGGGGATCCCACCGATGAGCAGTTCTTC. As protein: CASSRLGGDPTDEQFF.

This sequence joins TRBV6-1 and TRBJ2-4, with 8 bases matching TRBD2. CDR1 is MNHNS and CDR2 is SASEGT in the germline V gene. The V gene end was trimmed by 9 bases and the J gene end by 13 bases; junction bases not matched to a gene: 20. The CDR3 totals 15 residues. The chain's CDR3 is CARGDGGGGQKIQYF. The CDR3 DNA reads TGTGCCAGGGGCGACGGGGGGGGGGGACAAAAGATCCAGTACTTC.